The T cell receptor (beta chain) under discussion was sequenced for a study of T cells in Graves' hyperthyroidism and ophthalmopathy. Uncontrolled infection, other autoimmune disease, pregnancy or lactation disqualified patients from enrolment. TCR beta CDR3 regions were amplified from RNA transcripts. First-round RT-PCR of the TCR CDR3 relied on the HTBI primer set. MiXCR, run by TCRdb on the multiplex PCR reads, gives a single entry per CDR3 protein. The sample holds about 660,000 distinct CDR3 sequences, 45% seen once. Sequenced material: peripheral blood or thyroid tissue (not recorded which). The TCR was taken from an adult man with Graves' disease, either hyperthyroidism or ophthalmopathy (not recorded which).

This CDR3 reads CASSLAVVETQYF. The CDR3 DNA reads TGTGCCAGCAGCTTAGCAGTAGTAGAGACCCAGTACTTC. The V gene is TRBV7-2, the J gene TRBJ2-5; no definite D call. Trimming stripped 0 bases from V and 4 bases from J, with 6 bases between. This CDR3 is 13 amino acids long. Germline lookup yields CDR1 SGHTA and CDR2 FQGNSA.